Presented here are 20 T cell receptor beta chains from one specimen sequenced in a study of Ad26.COV2.S vaccination and SARS-CoV-2 variants. Clones were read by immunoSEQ multiplex PCR, and TCRdb kept only the in-frame ones, dropping some. The sample records fewer than 500,000 clones, 75% to 95% being singletons. As to treatment: 15 to 20 received Ad26.COV2.S at low or high dose, single or two shots; about 5 received placebo; per-sample allocation not given. Collection of samples fell on day 63 after the first vaccine or placebo injection. The sequencing used peripheral blood, collected in a trial of Ad26.COV2.S vaccine versus placebo. All receptors come from a person between 18 and 65 years old who received the Ad26.COV2.S COVID-19 vaccine or a placebo.

The V call is TRBV6-2 or TRBV6-3, the J call TRBJ2-7, with 10 bases identical to TRBD1. Germline V lookup: CDR1 MNHEY, CDR2 SVGEGT. Trimming took 0 bases from V and 2 from J; bases not matched to a gene: 7. The length of the CDR3 is 17 residues. This CDR3 reads CASSYSPGQGSPYEQYF. CDR3 bases: TGTGCCAGCAGTTACTCTCCGGGACAGGGGTCCCCCTACGAGCAGTACTTC.

The genes are TRBV27 and TRBJ1-5; D uncertain. Germline-derived CDR1 and CDR2 are MNHEY and SMNVEV (reference sequence). The V end lost 3 bases, the J end lost 0 bases, and 3 bases lay between the germline ends. The CDR3 contains 13 residues. Written as DNA, the CDR3 is TGTGCCAGCAGTTTCCGTAGCAATCAGCCCCAGCATTTT. The encoded protein is CASSFRSNQPQHF.

The V gene is TRBV18, the J gene TRBJ2-7, with 7 bases aligning to TRBD2. The CDR3 totals 17 residues. Germline V gives CDR1 KGHSH, CDR2 LQKENI. The J segment lost 1 base and the V segment lost 2 bases, leaving 11 bases of the junction unmatched. The CDR3 DNA reads TGTGCCAGCTCACCAGTCAACCCTAGCGGTGGTTCCTACGAGCAGTACTTC. This encodes CASSPVNPSGGSYEQYF.

V gene TRBV3-1 (or the pseudogene TRBV3-2) combines with J gene TRBJ2-7, with 8 bases identical to TRBD1. Germline V gene sequence: CDR1 LGHDT, CDR2 YNNKEL (reference sequence). V shed 1 base, J shed 5 bases, and the junction held 10 bases outside the gene matches. The CDR3 length is 16 residues. Written as DNA, the CDR3 is TGTGCCAGCAGCCAAGGTTGGGCAGGGGGCGTCGACGAGCAGTACTTC. Its protein is CASSQGWAGGVDEQYF.

This clone has only one observation. This chain links TRBV29-1 with TRBJ2-1, with 7 positions matching TRBD2. The CDR3 length is 13 residues. J lost 7 bases, V lost 3 bases, and 6 bases had no gene match. Germline V gives CDR1 SQVTM, CDR2 ANQGSEA. The CDR3 spells CSVDYGLVNEQFF. The CDR3, as DNA: TGCAGCGTTGATTATGGACTAGTGAATGAGCAGTTCTTC.

The chain recombines TRBV6-1 with TRBJ1-1; no clear D. This CDR3 is built from 14 residues. Deletions cut 3 bases from V and 1 base from J, with 9 bases between. Germline lookup yields CDR1 MNHNS and CDR2 SASEGT. The CDR3 loop is CASSDRAANTEAFF. The CDR3 DNA reads TGTGCCAGCAGTGACCGGGCCGCGAACACTGAAGCTTTCTTT.

The rearrangement uses TRBV4-2 and TRBJ2-7; 10 bases align to TRBD1. The CDR3 sequence is 17 residues long. Trimming took 3 bases from V and 3 from J; bases not matched to a gene: 11. Germline CDR1 LGHNA, CDR2 YNFKEQ. The CDR3 sequence: CASSHNGGQGRSYEQYF. As DNA, the CDR3 is TGTGCCAGCAGCCACAATGGGGGACAGGGGAGGAGCTACGAGCAGTACTTC.

V gene TRBV27 combines with J gene TRBJ1-2; possible D gene TRBD1, 6 bases. The CDR3 consists of 15 residues. The germline gives CDR1 MNHEY, CDR2 SMNVEV (reference sequence). Trimming took off 0 bases at V and 2 bases at J, with 10 bases between the two ends. In DNA form, the CDR3 reads TGTGCCAGCAGTTTATCACAGGGCGGGAACTATGGCTACACCTTC. Protein sequence: CASSLSQGGNYGYTF.

V gene TRBV5-4 combines with J gene TRBJ1-2; 11 bases match TRBD1. V was pared by 0 bases and J by 6 bases, with 4 bases of the junction left unmatched. The CDR3 sequence is 15 residues long. Germline V lookup: CDR1 SGHNT, CDR2 YYREEE (reference sequence). In DNA, the CDR3 is TGTGCCAGCAGCTTGGGTTTGGGACAGGGGGATGGCTACACCTTC. Protein product: CASSLGLGQGDGYTF.

The chain employs TRBV28 and TRBJ2-1; 13 nucleotides match TRBD2. CDR3 length: 21 residues. After removal of 5 bases from V and 4 bases from J, the junction contained 20 bases not matched to a gene. Germline CDR1 reads MDHEN; CDR2 reads SYDVKM. The CDR3 sequence: CASSPQDRLLAGGNRYNEQFF. The CDR3 DNA sequence: TGTGCCAGCAGTCCCCAGGACAGGCTACTAGCGGGAGGGAACCGATACAATGAGCAGTTCTTC.

V usage is TRBV7-8 and J usage is TRBJ1-5; possible D gene TRBD1, 6 bases. The CDR3 runs 16 residues. The V end was cut by 5 bases, the J end by 0 bases, with 14 bases between. CDR1 SGHVS and CDR2 FQNEAQ come from the germline V gene. CDR3 region: CASSPWTEPSNQPQHF. The CDR3 nucleotides read TGTGCCAGCAGCCCCTGGACAGAGCCTAGCAATCAGCCCCAGCATTTT. Full variable domain (missing parts from reference TRBV7-8 and TRBJ1-5): GAGVSQSPRYKVAKRGQDVALRCDPISGHVSLFWYQQALGQGPEFLTYFQNEAQLDKSGLPSDRFFAERPEGSVSTLKIQRTQQEDSAVYLCASSPWTEPSNQPQHFGDGTRLSIL.

This clone has only a few counts. The chain combines TRBV10-1 with TRBJ1-2; D is undetermined. In germline, CDR1 is WNHNN, CDR2 SYGVQD (reference sequence). The length of the CDR3 is 13 residues. The V end lost 3 bases, the J end lost 4 bases, and 9 bases lay between the germline ends. The CDR3 loop is CASSDGQAYGYTF. The CDR3 nucleotides read TGCGCCAGCAGTGACGGGCAGGCCTATGGCTACACCTTC.

This clone was seen just once. The chain links TRBV10-1 to TRBJ2-7; D remains unclear. V was shortened by 9 bases and J by 6 bases, with 6 bases between the two germline ends. Germline V gives CDR1 WNHNN, CDR2 SYGVQD (reference sequence). The CDR3 sequence is 9 residues long. CDR3 residues: CASEPEQYF. The CDR3 coding sequence is TGCGCCAGTGAGCCCGAGCAGTACTTC.

This clone was recorded a few times. This chain links TRBV15 with TRBJ2-2; TRBD1 matches 10 bases. CDR1 is LNHNV and CDR2 is YYDKDF in the germline V gene (reference sequence). After removal of 1 base from V and 3 bases from J, the junction contained 14 bases not matched to a gene. The CDR3 covers 20 residues. The CDR3, as DNA: TGTGCCACCAGCAGAGCCCCTTCGACAGGGGGCCAATGGTACACCGGGGAGCTGTTTTTT. Protein: CATSRAPSTGGQWYTGELFF.

The rearrangement joins TRBV10-3 to TRBJ1-1; the D is unclear. CDR1 and CDR2 from the germline V gene are ENHRY and SYGVKD. The CDR3 length is 11 residues. The V gene lost 4 bases and the J gene lost 10 bases, with 10 bases spanning the gap. As DNA, the CDR3 is TGTGCCATCAGTGGTGAAAATGCAGCTTTCTTT. This gives the protein CAISGENAAFF.

Points on this clone: The same CDR3 arises from other DNA sequences in this sample as well. This chain uses TRBV19 with TRBJ2-7, with TRBD1 matching over 9 bases. This CDR3 spans 14 amino acids. The J segment lost 2 bases and the V segment lost 1 base, leaving 0 bases of the junction unmatched. Germline loops: CDR1 LNHDA, CDR2 SQIVND (reference sequence). The CDR3 loop reads CASSIGQGAYEQYF. CDR3 nucleotide sequence: TGTGCCAGTAGTATAGGACAGGGGGCCTACGAGCAGTACTTC.

This rearrangement joins TRBV5-1 to TRBJ2-3; 9 bases are a match to TRBD2. The length of the CDR3 is 14 residues. Germline lookup yields CDR1 SGHRS and CDR2 YFSETQ. V was pared by 5 bases and J by 3 bases, with 4 bases of the junction left unmatched. The CDR3: CASSDLAGTDTQYF. CDR3 DNA: TGCGCCAGCAGTGACCTAGCGGGGACAGATACGCAGTATTTT.

There are a few counts of this clone. CDR3 protein: CASSWGLAGRDTQYF. The CDR3 DNA sequence: TGTGCCAGCAGCTGGGGACTAGCGGGACGGGATACGCAGTATTTT. The rearrangement links TRBV7-2 to TRBJ2-3; TRBD2 agrees at 13 bases. The CDR3 contains 15 residues. Germline V gene lookup returns CDR1 SGHTA and CDR2 FQGNSA. Germline trimming cut 4 bases from V and 6 bases from J; bases unmatched to any gene: 4.

Written as DNA, the CDR3 is TGTGCCACCAGCAGAGAGGACAGGGGGGATGAAAAACTGTTTTTT. It encodes CATSREDRGDEKLFF. The chain recombines TRBV15 with TRBJ1-4; 10 positions agree with TRBD1. V shed 0 bases and J 6 bases; nucleotides not matched to a gene: 1. The CDR3 contains 15 residues. In germline, CDR1 is LNHNV, CDR2 YYDKDF (reference sequence). The whole variable domain, remainder taken from reference TRBV15 and TRBJ1-4, is DAMVIQNPRYQVTQFGKPVTLSCSQTLNHNVMYWYQQKSSQAPKLLFHYYDKDFNNEADTPDNFQSRRPNTSFCFLDIRSPGLGDTAMYLCATSREDRGDEKLFFGSGTQLSVL.

The CDR3 region is CAINRQGAGNTIYF. The CDR3 nucleotides are TGTGCCATCAACAGACAGGGGGCTGGAAACACCATATATTTT. The rearrangement joins TRBV7-9 to TRBJ1-3; TRBD1 agrees at 9 bases. This CDR3 is 14 amino acids long. Unmatched junction bases numbered 6, after V lost 10 bases and J lost 2 bases. The V gene's germline CDR1 is SEHNR and CDR2 FQNEAQ (reference sequence).